This TCR beta chain came from a study of blood T cell repertoires in COVID-19. On the study more broadly: Sources were T cells, B-cell-depleted T cells, or PBMCs; the material itself was cDNA or gDNA.

Germline CDR1 and CDR2: SGHNT and YYREEE (reference sequence). With V trimmed by 0 bases and J by 5 bases, 8 bases remained unmatched. The CDR3 extends over 16 amino acids. The assay was immunoSEQ multiplex PCR, and TCRdb's table has in-frame clones only and misses some. The table includes around 340,000 clones, more than 70% detected once. This clonotype originated in a man aged 25 to 40 with active or convalescent COVID-19. This chain connects TRBV5-4 to TRBJ1-1; TRBD1 matches at 9 bases. Sequencing was performed on peripheral blood. DNA for the CDR3: TGTGCCAGCAGCTTGGAGGGGACAGGGACGGGGACTGAAGCTTTCTTT. Its protein product is CASSLEGTGTGTEAFF.